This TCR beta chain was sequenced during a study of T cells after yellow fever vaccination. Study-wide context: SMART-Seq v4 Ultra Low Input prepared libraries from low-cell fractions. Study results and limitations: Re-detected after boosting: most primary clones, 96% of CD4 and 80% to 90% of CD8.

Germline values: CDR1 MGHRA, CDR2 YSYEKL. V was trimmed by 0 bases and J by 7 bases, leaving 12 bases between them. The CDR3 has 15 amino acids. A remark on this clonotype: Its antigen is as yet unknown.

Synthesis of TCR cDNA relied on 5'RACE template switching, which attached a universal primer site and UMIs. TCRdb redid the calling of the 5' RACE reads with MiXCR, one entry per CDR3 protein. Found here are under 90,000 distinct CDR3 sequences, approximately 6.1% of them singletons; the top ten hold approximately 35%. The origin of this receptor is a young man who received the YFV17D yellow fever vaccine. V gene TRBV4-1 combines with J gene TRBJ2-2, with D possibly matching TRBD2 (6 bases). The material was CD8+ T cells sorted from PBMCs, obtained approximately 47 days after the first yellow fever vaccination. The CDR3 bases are TGCGCCAGCAGCCAAGATCGCGGGATAGACGGGGAGCTGTTTTTT. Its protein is CASSQDRGIDGELFF.